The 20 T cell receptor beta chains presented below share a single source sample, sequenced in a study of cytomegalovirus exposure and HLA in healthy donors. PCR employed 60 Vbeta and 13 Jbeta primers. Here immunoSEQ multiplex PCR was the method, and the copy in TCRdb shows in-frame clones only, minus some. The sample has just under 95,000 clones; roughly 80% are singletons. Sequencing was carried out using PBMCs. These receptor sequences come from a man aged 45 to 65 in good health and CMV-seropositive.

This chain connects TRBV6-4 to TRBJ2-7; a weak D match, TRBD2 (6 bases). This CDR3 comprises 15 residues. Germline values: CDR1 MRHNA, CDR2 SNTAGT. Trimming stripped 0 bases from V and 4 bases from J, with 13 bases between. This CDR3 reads CASSDSTGDRYEQYF. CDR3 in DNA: TGTGCCAGCAGTGACTCGACGGGGGACCGATACGAGCAGTACTTC.

CDR3 nucleotide sequence: TGTGCCAGTTCGGAGACAGGGCTCATGAACACTGAAGCTTTCTTT. Translating gives CASSETGLMNTEAFF. The V call is TRBV14, the J call TRBJ1-1, with 7 bases matching TRBD1. The J segment lost 0 bases and the V segment lost 9 bases, leaving 10 bases of the junction unmatched. The length of the CDR3 is 15 residues. The germline V gene has CDR1 SGHDN and CDR2 FVKESK.

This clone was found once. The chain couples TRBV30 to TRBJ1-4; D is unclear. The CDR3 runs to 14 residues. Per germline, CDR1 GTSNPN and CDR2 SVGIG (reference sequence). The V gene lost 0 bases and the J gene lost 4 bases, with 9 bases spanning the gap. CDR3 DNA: TGTGCCTGGAGTGTCGTCAGGCATAATGAAAAACTGTTTTTT. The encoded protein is CAWSVVRHNEKLFF.

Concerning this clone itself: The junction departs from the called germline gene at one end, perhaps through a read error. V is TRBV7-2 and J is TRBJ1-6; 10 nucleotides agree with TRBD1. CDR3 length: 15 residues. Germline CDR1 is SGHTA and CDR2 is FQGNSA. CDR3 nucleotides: TGTGCCAGCAGCCCCGGGACAGGGGTTAATTCACCCCTCAACTTT. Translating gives CASSPGTGVNSPLNF.

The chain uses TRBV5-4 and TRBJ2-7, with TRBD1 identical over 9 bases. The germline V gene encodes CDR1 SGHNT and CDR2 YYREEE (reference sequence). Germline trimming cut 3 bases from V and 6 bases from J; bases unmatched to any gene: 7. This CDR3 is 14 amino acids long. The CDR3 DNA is TGTGCCAGCAGCTGGGGACAGGGACAAGGCGAGCAGTACTTC. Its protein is CASSWGQGQGEQYF.

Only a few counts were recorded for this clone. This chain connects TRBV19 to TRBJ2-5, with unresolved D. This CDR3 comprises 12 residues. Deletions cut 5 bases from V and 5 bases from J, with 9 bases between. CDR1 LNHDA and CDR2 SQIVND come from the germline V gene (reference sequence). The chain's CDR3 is CASSYGMETQYF. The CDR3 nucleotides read TGTGCCAGTAGTTACGGTATGGAGACCCAGTACTTC.

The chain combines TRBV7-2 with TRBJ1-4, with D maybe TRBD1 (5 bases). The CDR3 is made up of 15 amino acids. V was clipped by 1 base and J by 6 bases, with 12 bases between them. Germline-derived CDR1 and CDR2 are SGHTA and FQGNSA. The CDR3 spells CASSLGRGVDEKLFF. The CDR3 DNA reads TGTGCCAGCAGCTTAGGGAGGGGAGTTGATGAAAAACTGTTTTTT.

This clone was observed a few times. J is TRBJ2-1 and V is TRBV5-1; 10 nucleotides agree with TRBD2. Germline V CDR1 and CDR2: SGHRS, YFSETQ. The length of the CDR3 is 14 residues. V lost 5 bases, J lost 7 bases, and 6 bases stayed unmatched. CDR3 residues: CASSISGGANEQFF. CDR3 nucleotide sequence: TGCGCCAGCAGTATCAGCGGGGGGGCGAATGAGCAGTTCTTC. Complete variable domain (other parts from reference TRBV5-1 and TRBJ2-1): KAGVTQTPRYLIKTRGQQVTLSCSPISGHRSVSWYQQTPGQGLQFLFEYFSETQRNKGNFPGRFSGRQFSNSRSEMNVSTLELGDSALYLCASSISGGANEQFFGPGTRLTVL.

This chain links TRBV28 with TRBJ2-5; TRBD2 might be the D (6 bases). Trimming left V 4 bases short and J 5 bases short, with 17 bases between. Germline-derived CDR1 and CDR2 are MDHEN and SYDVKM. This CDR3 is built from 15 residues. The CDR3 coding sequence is TGTGCCAGCAGTTCCCCCCGCGGGGTAGGGGAGACCCAGTACTTC. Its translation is CASSSPRGVGETQYF.

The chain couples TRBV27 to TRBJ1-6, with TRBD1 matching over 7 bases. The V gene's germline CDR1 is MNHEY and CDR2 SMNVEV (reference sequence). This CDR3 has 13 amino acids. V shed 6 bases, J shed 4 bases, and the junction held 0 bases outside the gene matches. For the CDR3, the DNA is TGTGCCAGCAGGGACAGGTATAATTCACCCCTCCACTTT. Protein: CASRDRYNSPLHF.

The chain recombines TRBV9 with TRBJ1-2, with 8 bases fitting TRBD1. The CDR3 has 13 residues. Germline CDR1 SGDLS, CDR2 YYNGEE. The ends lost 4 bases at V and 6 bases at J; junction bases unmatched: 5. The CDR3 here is CASSKQGVDGYTF. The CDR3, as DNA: TGTGCCAGCAGCAAACAGGGGGTTGATGGCTACACCTTC.

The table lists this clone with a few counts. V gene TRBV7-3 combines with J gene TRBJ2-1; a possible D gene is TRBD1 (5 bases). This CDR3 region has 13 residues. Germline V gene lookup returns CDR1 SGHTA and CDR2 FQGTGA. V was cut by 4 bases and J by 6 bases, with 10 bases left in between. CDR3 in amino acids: CASSSQGINEQFF. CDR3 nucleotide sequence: TGTGCCAGCAGCTCCCAGGGTATCAATGAGCAGTTCTTC.

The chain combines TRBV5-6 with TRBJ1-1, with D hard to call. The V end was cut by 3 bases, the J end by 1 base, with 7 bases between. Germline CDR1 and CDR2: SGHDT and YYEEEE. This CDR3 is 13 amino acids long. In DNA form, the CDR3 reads TGTGCCAGCAGCTCCGCAGGGAACACTGAAGCTTTCTTT. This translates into CASSSAGNTEAFF.

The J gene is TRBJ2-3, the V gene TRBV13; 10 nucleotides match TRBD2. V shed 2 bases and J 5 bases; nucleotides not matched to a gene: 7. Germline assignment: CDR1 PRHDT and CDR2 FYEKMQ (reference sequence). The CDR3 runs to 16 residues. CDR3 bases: TGTGCCAGCAGCTTAAGGCTAGCGGGGGCTGGAGATACGCAGTATTTT. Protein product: CASSLRLAGAGDTQYF.

The CDR3 sequence is CASLQTGGDYGYTF. CDR3 in DNA: TGTGCCAGCCTACAGACAGGGGGGGACTATGGCTACACCTTC. The rearrangement links TRBV18 to TRBJ1-2; 9 nucleotides align to TRBD1. Germline CDR1 reads KGHSH; CDR2 reads LQKENI. CDR3 length: 14 residues. The junction had 7 bases not matched to a gene; V was cut back by 8 bases and J by 3 bases.

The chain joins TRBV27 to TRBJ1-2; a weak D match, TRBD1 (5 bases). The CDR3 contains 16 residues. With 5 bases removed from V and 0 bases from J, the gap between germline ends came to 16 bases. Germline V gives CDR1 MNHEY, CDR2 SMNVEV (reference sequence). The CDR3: CASSPAGQLANYGYTF. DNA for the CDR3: TGTGCCAGCAGTCCTGCGGGGCAGTTAGCTAACTATGGCTACACCTTC.

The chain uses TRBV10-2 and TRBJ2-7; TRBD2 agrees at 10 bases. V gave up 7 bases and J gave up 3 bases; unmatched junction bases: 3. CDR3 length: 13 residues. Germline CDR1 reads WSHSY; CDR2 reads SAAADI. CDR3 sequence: CASNSGGLYEQYF. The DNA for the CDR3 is TGCGCCAGCAATAGCGGGGGGCTCTACGAGCAGTACTTC.

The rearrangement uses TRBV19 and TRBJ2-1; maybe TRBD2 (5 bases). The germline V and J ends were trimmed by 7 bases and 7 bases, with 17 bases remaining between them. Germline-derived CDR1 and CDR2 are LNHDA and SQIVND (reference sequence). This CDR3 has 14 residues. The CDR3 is CASTTSSGWNEQFF. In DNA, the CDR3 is TGTGCCAGTACCACGTCCTCGGGATGGAATGAGCAGTTCTTC.

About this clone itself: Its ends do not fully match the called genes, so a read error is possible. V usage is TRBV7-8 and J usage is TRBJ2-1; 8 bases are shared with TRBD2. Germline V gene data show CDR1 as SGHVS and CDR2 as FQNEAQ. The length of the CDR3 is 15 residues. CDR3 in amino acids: CASTLSGLAYNEQFF. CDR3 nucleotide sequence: TGTGCCAGCACCTTATCGGGACTAGCCTACAATGAGCAGTTCTTC.

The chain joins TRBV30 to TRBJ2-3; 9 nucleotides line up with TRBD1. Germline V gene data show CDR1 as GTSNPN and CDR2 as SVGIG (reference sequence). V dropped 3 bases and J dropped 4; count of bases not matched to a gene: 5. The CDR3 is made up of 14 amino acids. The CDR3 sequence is CAWRKQGAPDTQYF. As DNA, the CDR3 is TGTGCCTGGAGAAAACAGGGGGCTCCAGATACGCAGTATTTT.